This section outlines one TCR beta chain sequence together with its context. Germline V gene data show CDR1 as SGDLS and CDR2 as YYNGEE. V lost 5 bases and J lost 2, with 15 bases in between. This CDR3 has 15 residues. This sample was taken from a study of blood T cell repertoires in COVID-19. Study in general: T cells, B-cell-depleted T cells, or PBMCs supplied cDNA or gDNA.

Authors' analysis steps: Nucleated cell counts were estimated from reference gene primer amplification. Generated by immunoSEQ multiplex PCR, the TCRdb table keeps only in-frame clones and is missing some. That table gives V, J and clone size, and the DNA gave D and trimming. The data show around 140,000 clones, more than 75% seen once. The rearrangement links TRBV9 to TRBJ2-3; weak D call: TRBD1 (5 bases). The source of this sequence is a man in his 70s with active COVID-19. The sample comprised peripheral blood. DNA for the CDR3: TGTGCCAGCAGGGCTCAGGGAACCTCCACAGATACGCAGTATTTT. This sequence encodes CASRAQGTSTDTQYF.